This T cell receptor (beta chain) originates from a study of blood T cell repertoires in COVID-19. Study-wide background: PBMCs, B-cell-depleted T cells, or T cells were the source of the cDNA or gDNA that made up the material.

The CDR3 is 13 residues long. Trimming cost V 9 bases and J 1 base; bases outside gene matches: 1. Germline CDR1 and CDR2: KGHDR and SFDVKD. In the original workflow: Reference gene primer amplification in the assay estimated nucleated cell counts. Some clones are missing from TCRdb's copy, which holds only in-frame ones; the method was immunoSEQ multiplex PCR. D and trimming were read from the DNA, whereas the V and J calls and clone size are those reported in that table. The sample has under 250,000 clones; 70% to 90% are singletons. The V call is TRBV24-1, the J call TRBJ2-2; TRBD2 matches 7 bases. The sequenced sample consisted of peripheral blood. This clonotype originated in a man aged 50 to 60 who had recovered from COVID-19. The CDR3 nucleotides are TGTGCCACCGCGGGGGTGAACACCGGGGAGCTGTTTTTT. It specifies CATAGVNTGELFF.